The 18 T cell receptor beta chains listed next were all sequenced from one sample in a study of cytomegalovirus exposure and HLA in healthy donors (dated by TCRdb to the late 2010s). Libraries came from the immunoSEQ multiplex PCR assay. The multiplex PCR relied on a mix of 60 forward primers for TCR Vbeta segments and 13 reverse primers for TCR Jbeta segments. TCRdb stores this immuneACCESS table with in-frame sequences only. Part of the clones is absent; in the studies checked, under half of the shortfall reflects unresolved V genes, and no reason is known for the rest. This sample is represented by 90,000 to 120,000 clones; 82% of them were singletons. Jointly, the top ten make up under 3.5% of the sample. The sequenced material came from PBMCs. These receptors were obtained from a young man in good health and CMV-seropositive.

This chain joins TRBV27 and TRBJ2-5; D is perhaps TRBD1 (5 bases). Deletions cut 6 bases from V and 5 bases from J, with 16 bases between. The CDR3 extends over 14 amino acids. Germline lookup yields CDR1 MNHEY and CDR2 SMNVEV (reference sequence). The CDR3 sequence: CASRRQWSEETQYF. Written as DNA, the CDR3 is TGTGCCAGCAGGCGACAGTGGTCGGAGGAGACCCAGTACTTC.

J is TRBJ1-2 and V is TRBV9; D is perhaps TRBD1 (5 bases). Deletions cut 2 bases from V and 4 bases from J, with 15 bases between. This CDR3 has 15 residues. From germline, CDR1 is SGDLS and CDR2 YYNGEE. The CDR3 is CASSVRAREAYGYTF. CDR3 in DNA: TGTGCCAGCAGCGTGAGGGCCAGGGAGGCCTATGGCTACACCTTC.

The rearrangement links TRBV7-9 to TRBJ2-5; unclear D gene. The CDR3 contains 12 residues. Trimming removed 8 bases from V and 1 base from J, with 8 bases in between. The germline gives CDR1 SEHNR, CDR2 FQNEAQ (reference sequence). The DNA for the CDR3 is TGTGCCAGCGGGCCGATCCAAGAGACCCAGTACTTC. It yields the protein CASGPIQETQYF.

The chain couples TRBV5-1 to TRBJ2-1; 8 bases map to TRBD2. Germline CDR1 is SGHRS and CDR2 is YFSETQ. The CDR3 loop spans 15 amino acids. Trimming at V came to 0 bases and at J to 4 bases, leaving 3 bases not matched to a gene. The CDR3 here is CASSLAVAGYNEQFF. DNA of the CDR3: TGCGCCAGCAGCTTGGCGGTAGCGGGGTACAATGAGCAGTTCTTC.

In DNA, the CDR3 is TGCGCCAGCAGCCAAGCTAAGAGTGGGCCTCGAAGGCCTGAAGCTTTCTTT. This codes for CASSQAKSGPRRPEAFF. The J gene is TRBJ1-1, the V gene TRBV4-1; no firm D call. The V and J ends lost 1 base and 6 bases respectively, with 21 bases between them. The CDR3 totals 17 residues. Germline assignment: CDR1 MGHRA and CDR2 YSYEKL.

Only a few counts were recorded for this clone. V gene TRBV6-5 combines with J gene TRBJ1-6; D not certain. The V end was cut by 0 bases, the J end by 8 bases, with 14 bases between. The CDR3 totals 16 residues. In germline, CDR1 is MNHEY, CDR2 SVGAGI. CDR3 nucleotides: TGTGCCAGCAGTTACTCGAGGGAACAACACGATTCACCCCTCCACTTT. This translates into CASSYSREQHDSPLHF.

This clone was seen only a few times. The rearrangement uses TRBV19 and TRBJ2-7, with TRBD2 as a possible D gene (6 bases). Germline assignment: CDR1 LNHDA and CDR2 SQIVND (reference sequence). This CDR3 spans 14 amino acids. Trimming cost V 2 bases and J 2 bases, with 10 bases left between them. In nucleotides, the CDR3 is TGTGCCAGTAGTATAACGGAGGGAGCCTACGAGCAGTACTTC. Translating it yields CASSITEGAYEQYF.

The V and J genes are TRBV6-1 and TRBJ2-3; 9 nucleotides agree with TRBD2. The CDR3 has 16 residues. Per the germline V gene, CDR1 is MNHNS and CDR2 is SASEGT. Losses at the gene ends were 2 bases for V and 3 bases for J; bases not matched to a gene: 6. In DNA form, the CDR3 reads TGTGCCAGCAGTGAACAGCGGGGGGTGTTTACAGATACGCAGTATTTT. Encoded protein: CASSEQRGVFTDTQYF.

The chain uses TRBV2 and TRBJ2-5; D ambiguous. CDR1 and CDR2 from the germline V gene are SNHLY and FYNNEI. V lost 4 bases, J lost 3 bases, and 6 bases lay in between. The CDR3 is made up of 12 amino acids. The CDR3 sequence: CASSVQEETQYF. CDR3 nucleotides: TGTGCCAGCAGTGTCCAGGAAGAGACCCAGTACTTC.

The chain has TRBV6-5 and TRBJ2-3; 11 bases are shared with TRBD1. This CDR3 is built from 14 residues. The germline V gene encodes CDR1 MNHEY and CDR2 SVGAGI. V dropped 8 bases and J dropped 2; count of bases not matched to a gene: 3. CDR3 residues: CASSDRGLTDTQYF. CDR3 in DNA: TGTGCCAGCTCGGACAGGGGGCTCACAGATACGCAGTATTTT.

This rearrangement joins TRBV2 to TRBJ2-3; TRBD2 agrees at 9 bases. Germline CDR1 and CDR2: SNHLY and FYNNEI. V was clipped by 10 bases and J by 3 bases; unmatched bases: 8. There are 14 residues in the CDR3. CDR3 DNA sequence: TGTGCCACGACCTTAGCGGGGGAGACAGATACGCAGTATTTT. The encoded protein is CATTLAGETDTQYF.

The CDR3 DNA reads as TGTGCCAGCAGCCTCGACGGGACAGGGTACCACAATGAGCAGTTCTTC. Its protein product is CASSLDGTGYHNEQFF. This sequence joins TRBV21-1 and TRBJ2-1; TRBD1 is the table's D call and was not checked against the DNA. TRBV21-1 is labeled a pseudogene. The CDR3 runs to 16 residues.

J is TRBJ2-5 and V is TRBV2; 8 bases agree with TRBD1. This CDR3 region has 13 residues. Germline V gives CDR1 SNHLY, CDR2 FYNNEI. The J segment lost 3 bases and the V segment lost 6 bases, leaving 3 bases of the junction unmatched. CDR3 sequence: CASSQGQEETQYF. The CDR3 DNA follows: TGTGCCAGCAGCCAGGGACAGGAAGAGACCCAGTACTTC.

The rearrangement links TRBV9 to TRBJ2-2, with a possible D match to TRBD2 (6 bases). The CDR3 runs to 16 residues. The ends were cut back, 0 bases at V and 3 bases at J, with 12 bases in the middle. CDR1 is SGDLS, CDR2 YYNGEE, per germline. CDR3 loop: CASSVGGTSHTGELFF. The CDR3 DNA follows: TGTGCCAGCAGCGTAGGTGGGACTTCTCACACCGGGGAGCTGTTTTTT.

The V call is TRBV14, the J call TRBJ1-6; 8 bases line up with TRBD1. Germline CDR1 is SGHDN and CDR2 is FVKESK. CDR3 length: 15 amino acids. With V trimmed by 1 base and J by 11 bases, 7 bases remained unmatched. CDR3 nucleotide sequence: TGTGCCAGCAGCCAAGCTCGGACAGGGCAAGCACCCCTCCACTTT. Translating gives CASSQARTGQAPLHF.

The table lists this clone with a count of one. The chain employs TRBV6-1 and TRBJ1-2, with TRBD1 as a possible D gene (5 bases). Germline values: CDR1 MNHNS, CDR2 SASEGT. V lost 6 bases and J 2 bases, leaving 10 bases between the germline ends. The CDR3 consists of 13 residues. The CDR3 region has the DNA TGTGCCAGCAGGGTGGAGGGGAACTATGGCTACACCTTC. It specifies CASRVEGNYGYTF.

This clone has only one observation. The rearrangement joins TRBV4-1 to TRBJ1-4, with D perhaps matching TRBD1 (5 bases). The CDR3 is 14 residues long. V gave up 5 bases and J gave up 7 bases, with 14 bases separating them. The germline gives CDR1 MGHRA, CDR2 YSYEKL. CDR3 DNA sequence: TGCGCCAGCAGCTTCCGGGGGGGAGGTGAAAAACTGTTTTTT. It is translated as CASSFRGGGEKLFF.

The chain carries TRBV18 and TRBJ1-1; 10 nucleotides align to TRBD1. The germline V gene has CDR1 KGHSH and CDR2 LQKENI. Trimming cost V 6 bases and J 4 bases; bases outside gene matches: 5. CDR3 size: 14 residues. The CDR3 coding sequence is TGTGCCAGCTCGCCGGGACAGGGGATCACTGAAGCTTTCTTT. This encodes CASSPGQGITEAFF.